This T cell receptor (beta chain) was observed in a study of identical twins (dated by TCRdb to the mid-2010s). About the full investigation: TCR alpha and beta repertoires from monozygotic twins, unrelated adults of various ages and cord blood were deep-sequenced to test whether fetal clonotypes persist. To rule out contamination, replicate twin experiments were performed at different times with different library preparation protocols.

Points the paper makes about the study in general: Because the same donors could not be followed over many years, the conclusions relied on cross-sectional statistical analysis. A weaker excess of twin sharing was found in beta out-of-frame sequences because the signal-to-noise ratio was lowered by fewer shared sequences. Compared with coincidental sharing between unrelated individuals, an excess of low generation-probability sequences was observed among out-of-frame TCR alpha sequences shared between twins. Abundant cord blood beta clonotypes had fewer insertions, young adult naive repertoires showed a similar but weaker trend, and memory repertoires showed no such trend. In monozygotic twins, out-of-frame TCR alpha sharing was systematically underestimated by recombination models, although the models agreed with sharing between unrelated individuals. Invariant T cells such as MAIT and iNKT could partly confound zero-insertion analyses, though diverse VJ usage argued against this for most clonotypes.

From the cysteine through the phenylalanine, the CDR3 covers 15 amino acids. Only the CDR3 part of the read is kept: 45 bases, read in frame from the first base. V is cut by 5 bases and J by 0 bases, and the space between the germline ends is 13 bases. CDR1 and CDR2 are drawn from the germline V gene (reference sequence): MNHEY, SMNVEV. Libraries were built with 5' RACE. The listed sequencing device is Illumina HiSeq 2000. A universal primer binding site was introduced by template switching, and a unique molecular identifier was present in the final cDNA, enabling accurate counting of TCR cDNA molecules. Specific primers in the conserved constant-segment region were used to synthesize first-strand cDNA for TCR alpha and beta chains. Each cDNA library was double barcoded, with a SMART-Mk sample barcode plus Illumina barcodes, to control for contamination. TruSeq adapter sequences and Illumina sample barcodes were added in two successive PCR steps. TCR alpha and beta cDNA libraries were sequenced on the Illumina HiSeq platform with custom primers. From the authors' description of their analysis: Unique molecular identifiers were extracted from raw reads with MiGEC, and CDR3 positions were determined with MiXCR. For each individual, recombination models were inferred using an EM algorithm with the repgenHMM and IGoR tools. The tcR package in R was used for shared clonotype analysis, with sharing normalized by the product of cloneset sizes. To study raw recombination free of thymic and clonal selection effects, out-of-frame nonproductive sequences were analyzed. TCRdb itself trimmed the public reads at Q25 with fastp, ran MiXCR and retained productive beta chains. Here each entry gathers all rows of one CDR3 protein and keeps the most common genes and DNA. The V and J calls follow TCRdb's processing rather than the paper's. The sample table contains under 350,000 distinct CDR3 sequences; only one count was recorded for less than 9.5% of them. The ten largest clones represent around 7.1% of the sample.

This clonotype was recorded at least ten times. The antigen this receptor binds is unknown. It has no much larger one-base neighbor in the sample; base qualities were not kept. All donors were healthy Caucasians. Three pairs of female monozygotic twins, all aged about 18 to 30 years, made up the twin cohort. CD4+ and CD8+ T cell populations were isolated with positive isolation kits from Invitrogen. The data were also submitted as part of a second study, on yellow fever vaccine responses in identical twins. The second study's authors report: The T cell response to vaccination in identical twins was reported by the authors to appear partly convergent and partly personalized. In identical twins, the study followed T cell clones that responded to the vaccine with precision.

The specimen sequenced was CD8+ T cells sorted from blood. This TCR was sampled from a woman between 18 and 29 years old in good health. Here the chain combines TRBV27 and TRBJ1-1, with no reliable assignment of the D segment. CDR3 loop: CASSPRGNMNTEAFF. DNA sequence: TGTGCCAGCAGTCCCCGTGGCAACATGAACACTGAAGCTTTCTTT.